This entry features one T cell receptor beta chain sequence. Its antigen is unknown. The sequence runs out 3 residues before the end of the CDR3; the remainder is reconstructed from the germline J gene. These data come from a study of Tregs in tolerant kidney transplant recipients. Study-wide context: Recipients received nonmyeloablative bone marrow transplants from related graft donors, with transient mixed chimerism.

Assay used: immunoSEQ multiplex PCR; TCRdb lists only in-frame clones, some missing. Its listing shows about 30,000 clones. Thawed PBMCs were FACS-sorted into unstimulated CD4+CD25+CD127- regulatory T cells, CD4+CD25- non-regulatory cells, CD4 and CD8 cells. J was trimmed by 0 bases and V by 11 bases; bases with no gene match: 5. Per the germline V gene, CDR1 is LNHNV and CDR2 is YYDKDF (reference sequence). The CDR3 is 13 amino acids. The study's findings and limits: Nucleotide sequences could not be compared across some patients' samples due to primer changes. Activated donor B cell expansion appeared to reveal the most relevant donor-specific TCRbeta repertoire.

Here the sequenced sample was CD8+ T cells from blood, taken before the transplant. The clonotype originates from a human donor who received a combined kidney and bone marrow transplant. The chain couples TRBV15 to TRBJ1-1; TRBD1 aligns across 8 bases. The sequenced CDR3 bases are TGTGCCGCGGGGGACAGGTTGAACACTGAA. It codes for CAAGDRLNTE. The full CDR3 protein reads CAAGDRLNTEAFF.